This T cell receptor (beta chain) appears in the sequencing data of a study of cytomegalovirus exposure and HLA in healthy donors. Study-wide points: At a 0.05 false discovery rate, a later analysis found 16,951 TCR beta sequences to be associated with HLA alleles.

Use of 60 Vbeta and 13 Jbeta primers characterized the PCR. The data were produced by immunoSEQ multiplex PCR, yet TCRdb's version contains in-frame clones alone and is incomplete. Among 85,000 to 100,000 clones listed, around nine tenths were seen once. Regarding this clone: The target antigen is unknown.

CDR3 length equals 16 residues. Trimming at V came to 6 bases and at J to 4 bases, leaving 9 bases not matched to a gene. Germline V gives CDR1 LNHDA, CDR2 SQIVND (reference sequence). This sequence was found in a man aged 30 to 39 in good health and CMV-seropositive. The sample comprised PBMCs. The chain is built from TRBV19 and TRBJ2-1, with TRBD1 matching 10 bases. In DNA, the CDR3 is TGTGCCAGTAGCCCCGCGACAGGGGGCGCTTACAATGAGCAGTTCTTC. Translating it yields CASSPATGGAYNEQFF. Supplemented by reference TRBV19 and TRBJ2-1, the full variable domain reads DGGITQSPKYLFRKEGQNVTLSCEQNLNHDAMYWYRQDPGQGLRLIYYSQIVNDFQKGDIAEGYSVSREKKESFPLTVTSAQKNPTAFYLCASSPATGGAYNEQFFGPGTRLTVL.